This T cell receptor beta chain is drawn from a study of blood T cell repertoires in COVID-19. At the level of the study: The United States, Italy and Spain provided the acute and convalescent COVID-19 samples. T cells, B-cell-depleted T cells, or PBMCs supplied cDNA or gDNA.

The CDR3 has 13 residues. Germline CDR1 is SNHLY and CDR2 is FYNNEI. Deletions cut 4 bases from V and 5 bases from J, with 11 bases between. Per the original methods: Cell counts per sample came from amplifying reference gene primers. Clones were read by immunoSEQ multiplex PCR, and TCRdb kept only the in-frame ones, dropping some. V and J calls and clone size come straight from that table; D and trimming were deduced from the DNA. The sample records 250,000 to 350,000 clones, roughly 87% being singletons. The source is a woman in her forties or fifties who had recovered from COVID-19. The sequencing input was peripheral blood. The chain is built from TRBV2 and TRBJ2-5, with TRBD1 as a possible D gene (6 bases). The CDR3 loop is CASSGGGRETQYF. The CDR3 DNA reads as TGTGCCAGCAGTGGAGGGGGAAGGGAGACCCAGTACTTC. Combining the CDR3 with reference TRBV2 and TRBJ2-5 gives the whole variable domain EPEVTQTPSHQVTQMGQEVILRCVPISNHLYFYWYRQILGQKVEFLVSFYNNEISEKSEIFDDQFSVERPDGSNFTLKIRSTKLEDSAMYFCASSGGGRETQYFGPGTRLLVL.